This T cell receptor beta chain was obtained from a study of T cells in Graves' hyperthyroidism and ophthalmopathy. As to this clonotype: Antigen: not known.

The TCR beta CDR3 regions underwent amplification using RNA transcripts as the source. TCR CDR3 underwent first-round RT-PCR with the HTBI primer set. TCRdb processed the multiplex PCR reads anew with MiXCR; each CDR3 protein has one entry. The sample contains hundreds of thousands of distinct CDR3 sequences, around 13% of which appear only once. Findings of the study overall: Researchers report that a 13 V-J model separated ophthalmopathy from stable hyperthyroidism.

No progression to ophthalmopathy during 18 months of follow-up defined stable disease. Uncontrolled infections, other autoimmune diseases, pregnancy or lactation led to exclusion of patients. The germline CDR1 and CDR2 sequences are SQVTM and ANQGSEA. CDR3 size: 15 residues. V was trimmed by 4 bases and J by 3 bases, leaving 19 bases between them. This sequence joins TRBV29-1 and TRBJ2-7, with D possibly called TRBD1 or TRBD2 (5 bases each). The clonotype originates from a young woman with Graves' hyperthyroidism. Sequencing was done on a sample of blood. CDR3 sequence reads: CSVGGSRGNDYEQYF. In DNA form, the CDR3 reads TGCAGCGTTGGGGGGTCGAGAGGGAATGACTACGAGCAGTACTTC.